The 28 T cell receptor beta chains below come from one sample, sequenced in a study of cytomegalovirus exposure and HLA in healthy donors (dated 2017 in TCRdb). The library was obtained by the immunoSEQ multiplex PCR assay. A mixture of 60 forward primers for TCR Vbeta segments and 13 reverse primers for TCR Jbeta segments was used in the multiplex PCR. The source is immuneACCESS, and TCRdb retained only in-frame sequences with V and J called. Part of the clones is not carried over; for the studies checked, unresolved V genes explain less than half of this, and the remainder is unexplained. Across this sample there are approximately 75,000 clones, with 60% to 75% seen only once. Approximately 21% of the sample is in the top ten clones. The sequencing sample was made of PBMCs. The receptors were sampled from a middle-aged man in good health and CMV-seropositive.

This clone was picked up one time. CDR3 coding DNA: TGTGCCAGCACCCACAGGGGGGGGTCGGGCACCGGGGAGCTGTTTTTT. It is translated as CASTHRGGSGTGELFF. The rearrangement links TRBV9 to TRBJ2-2; weak D call: TRBD1 (8 bases). Trimming removed 6 bases from V and 4 bases from J, with 19 bases in between. The germline gives CDR1 SGDLS, CDR2 YYNGEE. The CDR3 covers 16 residues.

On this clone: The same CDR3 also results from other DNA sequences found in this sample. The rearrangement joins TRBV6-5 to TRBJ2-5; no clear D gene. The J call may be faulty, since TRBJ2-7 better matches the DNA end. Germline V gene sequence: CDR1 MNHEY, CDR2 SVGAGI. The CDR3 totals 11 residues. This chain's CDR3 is CASSYLYEQYF. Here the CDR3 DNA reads TGTGCCAGCAGTTACTTGTACGAGCAGTACTTC.

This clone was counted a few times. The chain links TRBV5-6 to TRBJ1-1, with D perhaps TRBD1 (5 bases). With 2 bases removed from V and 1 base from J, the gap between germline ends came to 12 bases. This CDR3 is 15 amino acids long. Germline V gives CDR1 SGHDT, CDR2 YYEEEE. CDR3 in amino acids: CASSLPGRGNTEAFF. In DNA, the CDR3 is TGTGCCAGCAGCTTACCAGGGCGGGGGAACACTGAAGCTTTCTTT.

As DNA, the CDR3 is TGCGCCAGCAGCCAACTGTTCGGGACAGGGATCTACGAGCAGTACTTC. The encoded protein is CASSQLFGTGIYEQYF. The V call is TRBV4-1, the J call TRBJ2-7, with TRBD1 identical over 9 bases. There are 16 residues in the CDR3. The germline V gene has CDR1 MGHRA and CDR2 YSYEKL. Unmatched junction bases numbered 8, after V lost 2 bases and J lost 3 bases.

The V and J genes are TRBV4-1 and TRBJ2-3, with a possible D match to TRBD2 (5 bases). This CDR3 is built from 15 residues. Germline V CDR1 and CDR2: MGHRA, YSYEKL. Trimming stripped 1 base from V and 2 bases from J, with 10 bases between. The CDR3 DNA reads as TGCGCCAGCAGCCAAGGGGAGTATGACACAGATACGCAGTATTTT. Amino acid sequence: CASSQGEYDTDTQYF.

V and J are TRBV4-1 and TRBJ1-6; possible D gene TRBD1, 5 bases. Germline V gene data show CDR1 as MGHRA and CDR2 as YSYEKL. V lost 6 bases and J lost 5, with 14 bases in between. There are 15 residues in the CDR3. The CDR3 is CASRPAGHNNSPLHF. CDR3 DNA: TGCGCCAGCAGACCGGCCGGACACAATAATTCACCCCTCCACTTT.

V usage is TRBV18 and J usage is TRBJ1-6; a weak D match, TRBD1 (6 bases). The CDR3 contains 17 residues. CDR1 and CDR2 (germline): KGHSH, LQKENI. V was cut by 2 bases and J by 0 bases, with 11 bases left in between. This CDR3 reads CASSPDDRSSYNSPLHF. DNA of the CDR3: TGTGCCAGCTCACCAGACGACAGGAGCTCCTATAATTCACCCCTCCACTTT. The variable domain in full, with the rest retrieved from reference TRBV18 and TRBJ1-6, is NAGVMQNPRHLVRRRGQEARLRCSPMKGHSHVYWYRQLPEEGLKFMVYLQKENIIDESGMPKERFSAEFPKEGPSILRIQQVVRGDSAAYFCASSPDDRSSYNSPLHFGNGTRLTVT.

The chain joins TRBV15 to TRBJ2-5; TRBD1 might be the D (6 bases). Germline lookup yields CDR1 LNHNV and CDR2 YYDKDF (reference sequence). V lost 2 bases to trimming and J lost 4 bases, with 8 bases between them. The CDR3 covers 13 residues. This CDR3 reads CATSRLRGETQYF. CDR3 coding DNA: TGTGCCACCAGCAGACTCAGGGGAGAGACCCAGTACTTC. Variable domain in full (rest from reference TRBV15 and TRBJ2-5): DAMVIQNPRYQVTQFGKPVTLSCSQTLNHNVMYWYQQKSSQAPKLLFHYYDKDFNNEADTPDNFQSRRPNTSFCFLDIRSPGLGDTAMYLCATSRLRGETQYFGPGTRLLVL.

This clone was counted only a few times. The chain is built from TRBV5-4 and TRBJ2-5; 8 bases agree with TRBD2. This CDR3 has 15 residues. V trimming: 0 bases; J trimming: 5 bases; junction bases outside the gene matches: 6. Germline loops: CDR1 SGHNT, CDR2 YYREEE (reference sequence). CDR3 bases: TGTGCCAGCAGCTTGGACGGGGGGGCCTCGGAGACCCAGTACTTC. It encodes CASSLDGGASETQYF.

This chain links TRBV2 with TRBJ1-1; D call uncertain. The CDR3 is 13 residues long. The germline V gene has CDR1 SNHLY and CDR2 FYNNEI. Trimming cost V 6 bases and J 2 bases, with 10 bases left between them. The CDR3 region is CASRRTFNTEAFF. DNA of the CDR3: TGTGCCAGCAGGCGAACGTTTAACACTGAAGCTTTCTTT.

The CDR3 reads CASSLGDISYEQYF. The CDR3 coding sequence is TGCGCCAGCAGCTTGGGGGACATTTCCTACGAGCAGTACTTC. This chain joins TRBV5-1 and TRBJ2-5, with D possibly matching TRBD1 (6 bases). The DNA end lines up better with TRBJ2-7; the J call may be wrong. Per the germline V gene, CDR1 is SGHRS and CDR2 is YFSETQ. The CDR3 extends over 14 amino acids.

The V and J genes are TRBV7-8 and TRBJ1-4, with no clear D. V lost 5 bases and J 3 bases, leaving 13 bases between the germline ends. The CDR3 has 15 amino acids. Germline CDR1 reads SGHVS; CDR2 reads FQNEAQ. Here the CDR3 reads CASSHPGVANEKLFF. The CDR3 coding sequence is TGTGCCAGCAGCCACCCCGGAGTTGCTAATGAAAAACTGTTTTTT.

The DNA of the CDR3 is TGTGCCTGGAGCGAACTAACAGGGGCTCCTCAGCCCCAGCATTTT. Protein: CAWSELTGAPQPQHF. The chain uses TRBV30 and TRBJ1-5; TRBD1 matches 7 bases. V gave up 3 bases and J gave up 6 bases; unmatched junction bases: 11. Germline V lookup: CDR1 GTSNPN, CDR2 SVGIG (reference sequence). The CDR3 sequence is 15 residues long. Full variable domain (remainder filled in from reference TRBV30 and TRBJ1-5): SQTIHQWPATLVQPVGSPLSLECTVEGTSNPNLYWYRQAAGRGLQLLFYSVGIGQISSEVPQNLSASRPQDRQFILSSKKLLLSDSGFYLCAWSELTGAPQPQHFGDGTRLSIL.

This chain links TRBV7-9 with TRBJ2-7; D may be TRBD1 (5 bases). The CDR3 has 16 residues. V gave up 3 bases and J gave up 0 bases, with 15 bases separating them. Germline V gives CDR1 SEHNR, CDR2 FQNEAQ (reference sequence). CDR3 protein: CASSFLPQATSYEQYF. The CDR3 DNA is TGTGCCAGCAGCTTCCTCCCACAGGCTACCTCCTACGAGCAGTACTTC.

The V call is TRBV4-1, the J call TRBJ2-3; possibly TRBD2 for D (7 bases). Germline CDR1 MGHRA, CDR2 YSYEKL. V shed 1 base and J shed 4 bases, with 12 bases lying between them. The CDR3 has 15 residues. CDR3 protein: CASSQVGGASDTQYF. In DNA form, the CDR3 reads TGCGCCAGCAGCCAAGTAGGGGGGGCCTCAGATACGCAGTATTTT.

CDR3 coding DNA: TGTGCCAGCAGCCTTAATTCACCCCTCCACTTT. It yields the protein CASSLNSPLHF. The chain combines TRBV7-8 with TRBJ1-6; no clear D. This CDR3 is built from 11 residues. Trimming shortened V by 5 bases and J by 6 bases, and 2 bases separated the two germline ends. The V gene's germline CDR1 is SGHVS and CDR2 FQNEAQ.

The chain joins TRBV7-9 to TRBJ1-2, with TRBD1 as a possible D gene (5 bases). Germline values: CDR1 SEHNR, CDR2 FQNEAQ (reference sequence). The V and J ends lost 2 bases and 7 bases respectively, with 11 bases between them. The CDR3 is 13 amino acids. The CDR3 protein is CASSLQGSVGYTF. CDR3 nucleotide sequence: TGTGCCAGCAGCTTACAGGGCTCGGTTGGCTACACCTTC. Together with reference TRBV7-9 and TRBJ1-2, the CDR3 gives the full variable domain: DTGVSQNPRHKITKRGQNVTFRCDPISEHNRLYWYRQTLGQGPEFLTYFQNEAQLEKSRLLSDRFSAERPKGSFSTLEIQRTEQGDSAMYLCASSLQGSVGYTFGSGTRLTVV.

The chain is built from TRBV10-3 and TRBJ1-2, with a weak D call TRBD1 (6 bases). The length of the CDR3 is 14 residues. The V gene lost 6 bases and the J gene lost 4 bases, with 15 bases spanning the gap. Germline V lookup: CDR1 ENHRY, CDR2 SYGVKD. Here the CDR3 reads CAIRGPPDSYGYTF. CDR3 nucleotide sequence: TGTGCCATCAGGGGGCCTCCGGACAGCTATGGCTACACCTTC.

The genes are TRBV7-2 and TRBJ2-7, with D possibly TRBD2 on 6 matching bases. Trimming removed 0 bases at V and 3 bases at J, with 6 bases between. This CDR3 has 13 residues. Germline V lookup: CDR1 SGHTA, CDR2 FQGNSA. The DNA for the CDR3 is TGTGCCAGCAGCTTAGCCGGGAGCTACGAGCAGTACTTC. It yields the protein CASSLAGSYEQYF. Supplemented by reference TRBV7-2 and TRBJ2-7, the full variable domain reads GAGVSQSPSNKVTEKGKDVELRCDPISGHTALYWYRQSLGQGLEFLIYFQGNSAPDKSGLPSDRFSAERTGGSVSTLTIQRTQQEDSAVYLCASSLAGSYEQYFGPGTRLTVT.

The CDR3 region has the DNA TGTGCCAGCAGTTTCTCCGGGAGCGACGTATATGGCTACACCTTC. Translation: CASSFSGSDVYGYTF. The chain couples TRBV28 to TRBJ1-2; D is unclear. Germline values: CDR1 MDHEN, CDR2 SYDVKM. Trimming took off 3 bases at V and 5 bases at J, with 16 bases between the two ends. This CDR3 region has 15 residues.

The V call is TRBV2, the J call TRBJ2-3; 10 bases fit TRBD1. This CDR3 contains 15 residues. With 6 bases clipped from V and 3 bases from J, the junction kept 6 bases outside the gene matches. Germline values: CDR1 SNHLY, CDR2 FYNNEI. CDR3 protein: CASSGGTGVTDTQYF. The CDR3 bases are TGTGCCAGCAGCGGCGGGACAGGGGTGACAGATACGCAGTATTTT.

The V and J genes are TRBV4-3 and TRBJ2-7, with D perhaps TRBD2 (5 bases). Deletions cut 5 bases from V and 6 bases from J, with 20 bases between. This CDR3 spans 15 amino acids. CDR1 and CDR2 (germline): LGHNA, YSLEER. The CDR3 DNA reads TGCGCCAGCAGCGCCGGACTCTCCCCCATTCCCGAGCAGTACTTC. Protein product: CASSAGLSPIPEQYF.

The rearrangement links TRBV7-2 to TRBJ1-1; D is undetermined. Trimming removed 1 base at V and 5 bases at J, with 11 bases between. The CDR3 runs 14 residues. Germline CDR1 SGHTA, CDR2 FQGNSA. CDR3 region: CASSLEGRRTEAFF. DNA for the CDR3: TGTGCCAGCAGCTTAGAGGGTAGGAGGACTGAAGCTTTCTTT.

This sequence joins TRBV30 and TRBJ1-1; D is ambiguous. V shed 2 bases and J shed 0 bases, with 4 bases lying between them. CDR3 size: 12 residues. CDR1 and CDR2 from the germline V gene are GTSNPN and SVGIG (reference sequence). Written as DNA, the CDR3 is TGTGCCTGGAGTAGCTTGAACACTGAAGCTTTCTTT. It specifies CAWSSLNTEAFF.

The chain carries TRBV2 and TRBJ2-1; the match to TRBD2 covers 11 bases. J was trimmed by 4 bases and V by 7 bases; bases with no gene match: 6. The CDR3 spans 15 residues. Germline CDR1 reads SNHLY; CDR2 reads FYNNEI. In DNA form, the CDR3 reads TGTGCCAGCAAAACTAGCGGGGGCAGGTACAATGAGCAGTTCTTC. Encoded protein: CASKTSGGRYNEQFF.

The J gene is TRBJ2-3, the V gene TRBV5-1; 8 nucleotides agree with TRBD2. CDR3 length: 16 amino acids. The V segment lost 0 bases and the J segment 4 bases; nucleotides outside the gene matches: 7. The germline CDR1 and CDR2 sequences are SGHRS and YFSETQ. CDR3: CASSLAGRGDSDTQYF. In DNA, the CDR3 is TGCGCCAGCAGCTTGGCCGGGCGGGGGGATTCAGATACGCAGTATTTT.

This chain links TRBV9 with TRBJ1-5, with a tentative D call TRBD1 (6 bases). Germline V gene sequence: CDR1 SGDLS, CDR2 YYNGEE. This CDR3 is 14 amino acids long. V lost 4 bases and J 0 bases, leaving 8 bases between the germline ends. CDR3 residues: CASSPTGSNQPQHF. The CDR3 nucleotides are TGTGCCAGCAGCCCGACAGGTAGCAATCAGCCCCAGCATTTT. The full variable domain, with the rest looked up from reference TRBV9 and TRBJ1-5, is DSGVTQTPKHLITATGQRVTLRCSPRSGDLSVYWYQQSLDQGLQFLIQYYNGEERAKGNILERFSAQQFPDLHSELNLSSLELGDSALYFCASSPTGSNQPQHFGDGTRLSIL.

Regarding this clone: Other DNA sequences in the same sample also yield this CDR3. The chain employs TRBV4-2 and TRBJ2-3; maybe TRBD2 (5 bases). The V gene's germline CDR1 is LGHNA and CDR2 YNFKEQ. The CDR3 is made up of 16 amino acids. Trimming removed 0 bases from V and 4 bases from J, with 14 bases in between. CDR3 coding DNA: TGTGCCAGCAGCCAAGACCGGCCGGGCGGGCCAGATACGCAGTATTTT. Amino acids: CASSQDRPGGPDTQYF.